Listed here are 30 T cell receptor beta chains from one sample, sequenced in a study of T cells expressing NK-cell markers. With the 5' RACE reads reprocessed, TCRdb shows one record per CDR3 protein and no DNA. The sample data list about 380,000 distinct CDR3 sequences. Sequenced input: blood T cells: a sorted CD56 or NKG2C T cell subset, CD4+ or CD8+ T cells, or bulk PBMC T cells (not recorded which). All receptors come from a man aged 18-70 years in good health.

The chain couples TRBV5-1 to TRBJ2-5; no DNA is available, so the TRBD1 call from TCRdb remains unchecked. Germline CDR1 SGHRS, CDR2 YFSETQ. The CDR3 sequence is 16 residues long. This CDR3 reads CASRFGTDPYQETQYF.

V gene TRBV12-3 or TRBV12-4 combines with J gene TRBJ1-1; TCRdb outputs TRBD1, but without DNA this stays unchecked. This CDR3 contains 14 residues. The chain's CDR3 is CASRRDTRNTEAFF.

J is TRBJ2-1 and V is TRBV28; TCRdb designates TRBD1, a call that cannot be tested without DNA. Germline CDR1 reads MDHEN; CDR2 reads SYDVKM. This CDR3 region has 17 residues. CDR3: CASRNPKTGTSYNEQFF.

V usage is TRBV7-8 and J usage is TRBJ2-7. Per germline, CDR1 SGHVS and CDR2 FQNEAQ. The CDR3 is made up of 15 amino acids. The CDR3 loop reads CASSGERLSSYEQYF.

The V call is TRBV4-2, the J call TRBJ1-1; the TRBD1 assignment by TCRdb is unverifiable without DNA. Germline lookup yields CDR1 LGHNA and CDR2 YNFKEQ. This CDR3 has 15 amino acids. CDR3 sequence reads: CASSQYGGPNTEAFF.

The CDR3 sequence: CASSQAGAQGYNEQFF. The chain couples TRBV4-2 to TRBJ2-1; TCRdb proposes TRBD1, but this gene call is untestable without DNA. This CDR3 has 16 amino acids. Germline CDR1 and CDR2: LGHNA and YNFKEQ.

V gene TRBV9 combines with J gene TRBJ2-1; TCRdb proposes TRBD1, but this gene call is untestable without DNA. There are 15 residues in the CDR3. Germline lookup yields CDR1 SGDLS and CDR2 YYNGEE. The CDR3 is CASSVSLAPYNEQFF.

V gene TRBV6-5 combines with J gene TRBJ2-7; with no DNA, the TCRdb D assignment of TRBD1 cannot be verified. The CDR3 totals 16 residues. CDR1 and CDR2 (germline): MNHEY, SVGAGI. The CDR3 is CASSYPLGQGLYEQYF.

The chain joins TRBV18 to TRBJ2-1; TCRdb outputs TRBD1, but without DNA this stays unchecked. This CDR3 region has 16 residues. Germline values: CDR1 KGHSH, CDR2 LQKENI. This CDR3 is CASSLVTVSSYNEQFF.

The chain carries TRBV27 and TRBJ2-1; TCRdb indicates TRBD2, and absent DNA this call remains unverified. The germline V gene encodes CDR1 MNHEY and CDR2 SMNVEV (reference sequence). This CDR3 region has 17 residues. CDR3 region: CASSPTPTASAYNEQFF.

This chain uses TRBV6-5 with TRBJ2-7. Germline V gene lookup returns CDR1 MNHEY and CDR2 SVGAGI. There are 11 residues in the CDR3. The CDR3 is CATRSTYEQYF.

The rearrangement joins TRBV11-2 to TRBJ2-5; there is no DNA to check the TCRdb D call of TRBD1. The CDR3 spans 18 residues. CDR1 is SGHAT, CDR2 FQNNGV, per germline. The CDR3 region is CASSLRVRGKGFGETQYF.

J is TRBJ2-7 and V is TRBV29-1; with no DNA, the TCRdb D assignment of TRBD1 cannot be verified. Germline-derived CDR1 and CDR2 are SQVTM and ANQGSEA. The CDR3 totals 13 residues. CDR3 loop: CSATVLGGYEQYF.

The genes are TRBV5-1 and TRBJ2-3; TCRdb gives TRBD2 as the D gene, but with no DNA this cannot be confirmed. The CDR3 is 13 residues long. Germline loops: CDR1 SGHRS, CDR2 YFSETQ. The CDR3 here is CASSLAREDTQYF.

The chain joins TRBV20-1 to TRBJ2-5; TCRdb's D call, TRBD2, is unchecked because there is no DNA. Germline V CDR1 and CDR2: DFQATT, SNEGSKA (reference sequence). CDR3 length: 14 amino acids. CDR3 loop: CSANLAGPGETQYF.

The CDR3 sequence: CASSRVGSRGLAPQETQYF. The chain joins TRBV12-3 or TRBV12-4 to TRBJ2-5; TCRdb outputs TRBD2, but without DNA this stays unchecked. There are 19 residues in the CDR3.

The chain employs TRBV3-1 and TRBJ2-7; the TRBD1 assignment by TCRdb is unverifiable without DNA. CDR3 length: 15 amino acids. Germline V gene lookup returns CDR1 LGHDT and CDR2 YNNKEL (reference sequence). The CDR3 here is CASSPLDRTRGGQYF.

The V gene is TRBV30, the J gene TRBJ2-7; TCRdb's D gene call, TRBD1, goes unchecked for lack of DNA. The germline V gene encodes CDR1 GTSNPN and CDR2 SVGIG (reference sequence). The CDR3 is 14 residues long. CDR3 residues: CAWSVGTAKYEQYF.

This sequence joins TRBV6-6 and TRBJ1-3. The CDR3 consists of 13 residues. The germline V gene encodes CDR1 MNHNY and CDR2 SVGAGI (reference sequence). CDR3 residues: CASSAWSGNTIYF.

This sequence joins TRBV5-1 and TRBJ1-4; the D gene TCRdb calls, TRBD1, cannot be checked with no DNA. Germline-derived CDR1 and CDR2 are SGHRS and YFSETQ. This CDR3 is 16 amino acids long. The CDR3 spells CASSLGQISTNEKLFF.

The CDR3 loop reads CASTPSPSSADTQYF. The genes are TRBV28 and TRBJ2-3; TCRdb reports TRBD1, a call that lacks DNA to check it against. The CDR3 extends over 15 amino acids. Per the germline V gene, CDR1 is MDHEN and CDR2 is SYDVKM.

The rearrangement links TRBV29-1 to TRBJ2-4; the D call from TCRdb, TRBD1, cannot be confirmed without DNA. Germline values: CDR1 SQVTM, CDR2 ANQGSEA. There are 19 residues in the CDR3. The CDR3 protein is CSAARELHQGLLAKNIQYF.

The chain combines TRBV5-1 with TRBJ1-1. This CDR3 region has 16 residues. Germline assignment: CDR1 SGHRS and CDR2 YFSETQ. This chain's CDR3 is CASSDKGGGMNTEAFF.

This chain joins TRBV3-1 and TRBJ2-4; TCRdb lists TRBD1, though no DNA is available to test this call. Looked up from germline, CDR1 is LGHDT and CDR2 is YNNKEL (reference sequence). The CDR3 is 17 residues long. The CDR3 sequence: CASSQGIGGSSKNIQYF.

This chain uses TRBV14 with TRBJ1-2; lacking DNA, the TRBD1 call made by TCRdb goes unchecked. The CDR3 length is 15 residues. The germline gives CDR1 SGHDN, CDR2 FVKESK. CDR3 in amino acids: CASSQAGQANYGYTF.

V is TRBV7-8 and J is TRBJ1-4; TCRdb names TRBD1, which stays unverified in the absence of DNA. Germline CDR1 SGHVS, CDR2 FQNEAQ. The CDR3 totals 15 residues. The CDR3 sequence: CASSSSGQGVEKLFF.

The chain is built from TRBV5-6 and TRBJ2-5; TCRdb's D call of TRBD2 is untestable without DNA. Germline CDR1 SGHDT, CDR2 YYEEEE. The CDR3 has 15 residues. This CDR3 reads CASSLLSSSQETQYF. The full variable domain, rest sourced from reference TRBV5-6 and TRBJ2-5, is DAGVTQSPTHLIKTRGQQVTLRCSPKSGHDTVSWYQQALGQGPQFIFQYYEEEERQRGNFPDRFSGHQFPNYSSELNVNALLLGDSALYLCASSLLSSSQETQYFGPGTRLLVL.

The CDR3 sequence: CASTTSGTRTDTQYF. This chain joins TRBV5-4 and TRBJ2-3; TCRdb picks TRBD1, but there is no DNA to check that call. This CDR3 comprises 15 residues. CDR1 SGHNT and CDR2 YYREEE come from the germline V gene (reference sequence). Looking up the rest from reference TRBV5-4 and TRBJ2-3 gives the full variable domain: ETGVTQSPTHLIKTRGQQVTLRCSSQSGHNTVSWYQQALGQGPQFIFQYYREEENGRGNFPPRFSGLQFPNYSSELNVNALELDDSALYLCASTTSGTRTDTQYFGPGTRLTVL.

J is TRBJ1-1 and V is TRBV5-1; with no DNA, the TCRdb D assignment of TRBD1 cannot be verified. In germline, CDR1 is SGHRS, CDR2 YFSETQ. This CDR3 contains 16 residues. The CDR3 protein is CASSGGQGGMNTEAFF. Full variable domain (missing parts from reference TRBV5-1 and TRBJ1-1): KAGVTQTPRYLIKTRGQQVTLSCSPISGHRSVSWYQQTPGQGLQFLFEYFSETQRNKGNFPGRFSGRQFSNSRSEMNVSTLELGDSALYLCASSGGQGGMNTEAFFGQGTRLTVV.

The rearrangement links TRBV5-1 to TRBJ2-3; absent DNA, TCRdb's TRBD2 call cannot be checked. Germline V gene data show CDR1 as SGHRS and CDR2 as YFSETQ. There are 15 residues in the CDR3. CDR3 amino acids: CASRFSGGRADTQYF.